Each of the 30 T cell receptor beta chains below was sequenced from the same sample in a study of T cell responses to AZD1222 COVID-19 vaccine. This table comes from immunoSEQ multiplex PCR, and its TCRdb copy is limited to in-frame clones, with some not included. The repertoire includes more than 70,000 clones, about nine tenths of them detected once, and more than 2.5% sits in the top ten. The sample here was peripheral blood, taken 28 days after the second AZD1222 dose. These receptors were collected from an adult who received the AZD1222 COVID-19 vaccine.

The chain joins TRBV5-1 to TRBJ1-1; weak D call: TRBD1 (6 bases). V lost 5 bases to trimming and J lost 3 bases, with 14 bases between them. Germline-derived CDR1 and CDR2 are SGHRS and YFSETQ. CDR3 length equals 14 residues. The CDR3 bases are TGCGCCAGCAGGTTCCAGGACAGTTACACTGAAGCTTTCTTT. The encoded protein is CASRFQDSYTEAFF.

This clone was observed once. The V and J genes are TRBV9 and TRBJ2-3, with TRBD2 matching 9 bases. The CDR3 totals 15 residues. The J segment lost 5 bases and the V segment lost 4 bases, leaving 8 bases of the junction unmatched. The germline gives CDR1 SGDLS, CDR2 YYNGEE. In DNA, the CDR3 is TGTGCCAGCAGCTTCATAGCGGGAGAGATAGATACGCAGTATTTT. Protein product: CASSFIAGEIDTQYF.

This chain joins TRBV6-5 and TRBJ1-1; a possible D gene is TRBD1 (6 bases). Trimming removed 7 bases at V and 4 bases at J, with 16 bases between. Germline assignment: CDR1 MNHEY and CDR2 SVGAGI. This CDR3 contains 14 residues. CDR3 sequence: CASNDIGGGTEAFF. CDR3 DNA sequence: TGTGCCAGCAACGATATCGGGGGCGGCACTGAAGCTTTCTTT.

The DNA for the CDR3 is TGCAGCATTGCGGACAGCTACGAGCAGTACTTC. Protein sequence: CSIADSYEQYF. The chain links TRBV29-1 to TRBJ2-7; D possibly corresponds to TRBD1 (6 bases). This CDR3 contains 11 residues. V lost 8 bases and J lost 3, with 11 bases in between. CDR1 is SQVTM, CDR2 ANQGSEA, per germline.

The chain employs TRBV10-3 and TRBJ1-2; 8 bases agree with TRBD1. V lost 4 bases, J lost 6 bases, and 7 bases stayed unmatched. The CDR3 spans 14 residues. Germline values: CDR1 ENHRY, CDR2 SYGVKD. CDR3 loop: CAISVQGAMDGYTF. The CDR3 coding sequence is TGTGCCATCAGTGTTCAGGGGGCTATGGATGGCTACACCTTC.

Details on this clone: Other DNA sequences from this sample encode an identical CDR3 as well. This chain connects TRBV9 to TRBJ2-1; 9 positions match TRBD1. With V trimmed by 4 bases and J by 9 bases, 8 bases remained unmatched. CDR3 length: 14 residues. From germline, CDR1 is SGDLS and CDR2 YYNGEE. The CDR3 reads CASSQATGGAEQFF. CDR3 coding DNA: TGTGCCAGCAGCCAAGCCACAGGGGGCGCTGAGCAGTTCTTC.

The V call is TRBV7-9, the J call TRBJ2-7; the match to TRBD2 covers 9 bases. The V gene's germline CDR1 is SEHNR and CDR2 FQNEAQ (reference sequence). Germline trimming cut 4 bases from V and 4 bases from J; bases unmatched to any gene: 11. The CDR3 is 16 residues long. The DNA of the CDR3 is TGTGCCAGCAGCTGGGTAGCGGGAGTTGACCTATACGAGCAGTACTTC. Translating gives CASSWVAGVDLYEQYF.

The genes are TRBV11-2 and TRBJ2-7, with 8 bases fitting TRBD1. CDR1 is SGHAT and CDR2 is FQNNGV in the germline V gene. Unmatched junction bases numbered 6, after V lost 5 bases and J lost 6 bases. There are 13 residues in the CDR3. The CDR3 sequence: CASSPDRGFEQYF. The CDR3 DNA sequence: TGTGCCAGCAGCCCCGACAGGGGCTTCGAGCAGTACTTC.

The gene calls are TRBV29-1 and TRBJ1-4, with D tentatively TRBD1 (6 bases). V dropped 1 base and J dropped 4 bases, with 10 bases sitting between them. This CDR3 is built from 14 residues. Germline CDR1 SQVTM, CDR2 ANQGSEA. This CDR3 is CSVEGTADNEKLFF. The CDR3 region has the DNA TGCAGCGTTGAAGGGACAGCGGATAATGAAAAACTGTTTTTT.

The rearrangement links TRBV12-3 or TRBV12-4 to TRBJ1-6; D might be TRBD1 (5 bases). V lost 4 bases and J 6 bases, leaving 7 bases between the germline ends. There are 13 residues in the CDR3. This chain's CDR3 is CASSSQGNSPLHF. The CDR3 bases are TGTGCCAGCAGTTCGCAGGGTAATTCACCCCTCCACTTT.

This sequence joins TRBV4-2 and TRBJ1-3; no firm D call. Germline V gene sequence: CDR1 LGHNA, CDR2 YNFKEQ. V gave up 1 base and J gave up 0 bases, with 7 bases separating them. This CDR3 is 15 amino acids long. CDR3 residues: CASSQAGNSGNTIYF. The CDR3 nucleotides read TGTGCCAGCAGCCAAGCAGGAAACTCTGGAAACACCATATATTTT.

This chain connects TRBV5-1 to TRBJ2-7; possibly TRBD1 for D (5 bases). The germline gives CDR1 SGHRS, CDR2 YFSETQ. The CDR3 contains 13 residues. Trimming stripped 4 bases from V and 1 base from J, with 9 bases between. CDR3 DNA sequence: TGCGCCAGCAGCGCTGGACATTCCTACGAGCAGTACTTC. This translates into CASSAGHSYEQYF. Full variable domain (rest looked up from reference TRBV5-1 and TRBJ2-7): KAGVTQTPRYLIKTRGQQVTLSCSPISGHRSVSWYQQTPGQGLQFLFEYFSETQRNKGNFPGRFSGRQFSNSRSEMNVSTLELGDSALYLCASSAGHSYEQYFGPGTRLTVT.

The chain has TRBV11-3 and TRBJ1-1; D is unclear. The V end was cut by 1 base, the J end by 4 bases, with 10 bases between. The CDR3 is 14 residues long. Germline V gene sequence: CDR1 SGHNT, CDR2 YENEEA. CDR3 coding DNA: TGTGCCAGCAGCTTAGGGGCCATGAGCACTGAAGCTTTCTTT. Its translation: CASSLGAMSTEAFF.

V usage is TRBV11-3 and J usage is TRBJ1-6; 7 bases agree with TRBD1. Germline values: CDR1 SGHNT, CDR2 YENEEA. The CDR3 length is 15 residues. J gave up 10 bases and V 5 bases, and 11 bases lay outside the gene matches. CDR3 residues: CASSKRQGSGSPLHF. The CDR3 DNA reads TGTGCCAGCAGCAAACGACAGGGATCAGGGTCACCCCTCCACTTT.

This sequence joins TRBV9 and TRBJ1-1; D is perhaps TRBD1 (5 bases). From germline, CDR1 is SGDLS and CDR2 YYNGEE. Trimming shortened V by 6 bases and J by 4 bases, and 16 bases separated the two germline ends. The CDR3 is 14 amino acids. The CDR3 nucleotides are TGTGCCAGCACCGGAGGAGGGGATGGCACTGAAGCTTTCTTT. Translation gives CASTGGGDGTEAFF.

In nucleotides, the CDR3 is TGTGCCAGCAGTTTAGCGGAGACCCAGTACTTC. As protein: CASSLAETQYF. The chain is built from TRBV12-3 or TRBV12-4 and TRBJ2-5, with D unclear. Trimming removed 0 bases from V and 5 bases from J, with 1 base in between. This CDR3 comprises 11 residues.

The chain recombines TRBV2 with TRBJ1-4, with D hard to call. CDR1 is SNHLY and CDR2 is FYNNEI in the germline V gene. CDR3 length equals 15 residues. The germline V and J ends were trimmed by 8 bases and 8 bases, with 21 bases remaining between them. For the CDR3, the DNA is TGTGCCAGCTTAGACCACGGTAGCGGCGAGGAAAAACTGTTTTTT. It translates to CASLDHGSGEEKLFF. Combining the CDR3 with reference TRBV2 and TRBJ1-4 gives the whole variable domain EPEVTQTPSHQVTQMGQEVILRCVPISNHLYFYWYRQILGQKVEFLVSFYNNEISEKSEIFDDQFSVERPDGSNFTLKIRSTKLEDSAMYFCASLDHGSGEEKLFFGSGTQLSVL.

About this clone: Other nucleotide sequences in the sample specify the same CDR3. The chain has TRBV6-1 and TRBJ1-1; no clear D gene. The CDR3 has 13 amino acids. Germline V gene data show CDR1 as MNHNS and CDR2 as SASEGT. V was pared by 1 base and J by 1 base, with 4 bases between. CDR3 residues: CASSEGRNTEAFF. In DNA, the CDR3 is TGTGCCAGCAGTGAAGGCCGGAACACTGAAGCTTTCTTT.

On this clone itself: Other DNA sequences from this sample encode an identical CDR3 as well. The rearrangement links TRBV29-1 to TRBJ1-1; 8 nucleotides match TRBD1. CDR3 length: 13 amino acids. After removal of 6 bases from V and 0 bases from J, the junction contained 3 bases not matched to a gene. Germline V CDR1 and CDR2: SQVTM, ANQGSEA. The CDR3 loop reads CSVGTGLNTEAFF. The CDR3 nucleotides are TGCAGCGTGGGGACAGGTCTGAACACTGAAGCTTTCTTT.

The V call is TRBV3-1 (or the pseudogene TRBV3-2), the J call TRBJ2-3; TRBD2 matches at 11 bases. Germline V gene sequence: CDR1 LGHDT, CDR2 YNNKEL (reference sequence). The CDR3 contains 15 residues. Trimming cost V 4 bases and J 1 base; bases outside gene matches: 1. The CDR3 nucleotides read TGTGCCAGCAGCCTACTAGCGGGGGGCACAGATACGCAGTATTTT. Translation gives CASSLLAGGTDTQYF.

This clone was observed once. V is TRBV30 and J is TRBJ1-1; D ambiguous. The V gene's germline CDR1 is GTSNPN and CDR2 SVGIG (reference sequence). Trimming removed 3 bases at V and 2 bases at J, with 10 bases between. The CDR3 runs 13 residues. CDR3 coding DNA: TGTGCCTGGAGGAGGGCAGTAAACACTGAAGCTTTCTTT. Translation: CAWRRAVNTEAFF.

The chain couples TRBV5-1 to TRBJ1-1; D is ambiguous. CDR1 and CDR2 from the germline V gene are SGHRS and YFSETQ. The CDR3 runs to 15 residues. Trimming stripped 0 bases from V and 1 base from J, with 10 bases between. This chain's CDR3 is CASSLGGSANTEAFF. The CDR3 region has the DNA TGCGCCAGCAGCTTGGGGGGTAGTGCGAACACTGAAGCTTTCTTT.

This clone was found a few times. This chain uses TRBV9 with TRBJ1-4; 7 nucleotides agree with TRBD1. CDR1 SGDLS and CDR2 YYNGEE come from the germline V gene. V gave up 3 bases and J gave up 8 bases; unmatched junction bases: 10. The CDR3 loop spans 15 amino acids. The CDR3 loop is CASSAYQGDGEKLFF. CDR3 coding DNA: TGTGCCAGCAGCGCGTATCAGGGGGACGGCGAAAAACTGTTTTTT.

This chain links TRBV19 with TRBJ2-7, with 10 positions matching TRBD2. The CDR3 covers 17 residues. Germline CDR1 is LNHDA and CDR2 is SQIVND (reference sequence). Germline trimming cut 3 bases from V and 6 bases from J; bases unmatched to any gene: 14. This CDR3 reads CASSIDGRASGSPEQYF. CDR3 in DNA: TGTGCCAGTAGTATTGATGGTAGGGCTAGCGGGAGTCCCGAGCAGTACTTC.

V and J are TRBV5-1 and TRBJ2-1; the match to TRBD1 covers 9 bases. With 0 bases clipped from V and 8 bases from J, the junction kept 3 bases outside the gene matches. The germline CDR1 and CDR2 sequences are SGHRS and YFSETQ. The CDR3 is 14 residues long. The CDR3 nucleotides are TGCGCCAGCAGCTTGGATCGGACAGGGGATGAGCAGTTCTTC. Translation: CASSLDRTGDEQFF.

J is TRBJ1-5 and V is TRBV5-1; D not certain. There are 13 residues in the CDR3. Germline V CDR1 and CDR2: SGHRS, YFSETQ. Trimming took off 1 base at V and 5 bases at J, with 7 bases between the two ends. Written as DNA, the CDR3 is TGCGCCAGCAGCTTGAATGGGGATCAGCCCCAGCATTTT. Its translation: CASSLNGDQPQHF.

The V and J genes are TRBV5-4 and TRBJ2-2, with D possibly matching TRBD1 (6 bases). From germline, CDR1 is SGHNT and CDR2 YYREEE (reference sequence). This CDR3 contains 15 residues. Between the trimmed V and J ends, which lost 5 bases and 6 bases, there was a span of 17 bases. CDR3 sequence: CASREEIQGAGELFF. The CDR3 region has the DNA TGTGCCAGCAGGGAAGAGATACAGGGAGCCGGGGAGCTGTTTTTT. The variable domain in full, with the rest retrieved from reference TRBV5-4 and TRBJ2-2, is ETGVTQSPTHLIKTRGQQVTLRCSSQSGHNTVSWYQQALGQGPQFIFQYYREEENGRGNFPPRFSGLQFPNYSSELNVNALELDDSALYLCASREEIQGAGELFFGEGSRLTVL.

The chain combines TRBV10-3 with TRBJ2-1; 7 bases agree with TRBD1. The germline V gene has CDR1 ENHRY and CDR2 SYGVKD. J was trimmed by 2 bases and V by 7 bases; bases with no gene match: 2. This CDR3 has 13 amino acids. The CDR3 protein is CAIKTGTYNEQFF. DNA for the CDR3: TGTGCCATCAAGACAGGGACCTACAATGAGCAGTTCTTC.

The chain combines TRBV7-2 with TRBJ2-7, with D uncertain. V was shortened by 1 base and J by 5 bases, with 15 bases between the two germline ends. The CDR3 loop spans 15 amino acids. The germline V gene encodes CDR1 SGHTA and CDR2 FQGNSA. CDR3 loop: CASSLVGQGFDEQYF. The CDR3 DNA reads as TGTGCCAGCAGCTTAGTCGGTCAAGGATTCGACGAGCAGTACTTC.

V and J are TRBV7-2 and TRBJ2-7; no reliable D call. There are 14 residues in the CDR3. CDR1 and CDR2 from the germline V gene are SGHTA and FQGNSA. Trimming left V 2 bases short and J 0 bases short, with 8 bases between. CDR3 region: CASSLSGSSYEQYF. CDR3 coding DNA: TGTGCCAGCAGCTTATCTGGTAGCTCCTACGAGCAGTACTTC.